The 4 T cell receptor beta chains below all came from one sample that was sequenced in a study of blood T cell repertoires in COVID-19. Profiled with immunoSEQ multiplex PCR; TCRdb holds only in-frame clones, not every one. This table holds around 100,000 clones, almost 80% found once. Specimen: peripheral blood. These TCRs come from a man aged 55-75 years with active or convalescent COVID-19.

The chain carries TRBV29-1 and TRBJ2-1, with D possibly TRBD2 on 7 matching bases. This CDR3 comprises 16 residues. CDR1 is SQVTM and CDR2 is ANQGSEA in the germline V gene. V shed 3 bases and J shed 7 bases, with 22 bases lying between them. The chain's CDR3 is CSVDGFGWKGGNEQFF. The CDR3 DNA is TGCAGCGTTGATGGGTTTGGGTGGAAGGGGGGGAATGAGCAGTTCTTC.

Within the sample, this clone is medium-sized (0.01 to 0.1%). The chain combines TRBV18 with TRBJ1-1; D is undetermined. The germline CDR1 and CDR2 sequences are KGHSH and LQKENI. V lost 2 bases, J lost 0 bases, and 7 bases lay in between. CDR3 length: 14 residues. Here the CDR3 reads CASSPRHLNTEAFF. The CDR3, as DNA: TGTGCCAGCTCACCAAGACACCTGAACACTGAAGCTTTCTTT.

V and J are TRBV28 and TRBJ2-5, with 14 bases identical to TRBD2. Per germline, CDR1 MDHEN and CDR2 SYDVKM. V lost 2 bases to trimming and J lost 5 bases; unmatched junction nucleotides: 7. This CDR3 is built from 17 residues. CDR3 coding DNA: TGTGCCAGCAGTTTAACAGGACTAGCGGGAGGAGGCGAGACCCAGTACTTC. Its translation is CASSLTGLAGGGETQYF.

The rearrangement links TRBV18 to TRBJ1-2, with D uncertain. CDR1 and CDR2 from the germline V gene are KGHSH and LQKENI. V lost 3 bases and J 6 bases, leaving 14 bases between the germline ends. CDR3 length: 14 amino acids. For the CDR3, the DNA is TGTGCCAGCTCACCGATAGACGGCCGGGATGGCTACACCTTC. Translation: CASSPIDGRDGYTF.